This T cell receptor beta chain emerged from a study of blood T cell repertoires in COVID-19. As for the study in general: From the United States, Italy and Spain came samples of acute and convalescent COVID-19.

Trimming left V 2 bases short and J 3 bases short, with 7 bases between. The CDR3 totals 14 residues. CDR1 and CDR2 (germline): MNHNS, SASEGT. The study recruited people aged about 18 to 95 years across about 25 US areas. Cohorts were assigned according to the clinical history that participants reported. How the authors handled the data: Reference gene primer amplification in the assay estimated nucleated cell counts. Data came from immunoSEQ multiplex PCR; TCRdb stores just in-frame clones and leaves some out. D and trimming come from the DNA, and the V and J calls and clone size come from that table. The sample includes 350,000 to 550,000 clones, roughly nine tenths of them seen just once.

The sequenced sample was PBMCs or T cells enriched from blood (not recorded which). V usage is TRBV6-1 and J usage is TRBJ2-2, with no clear D. The receptor was derived from a woman under 30 with acute COVID-19. CDR3: CASSEYGDTGELFF. The CDR3 nucleotides are TGTGCCAGCAGTGAATACGGAGACACCGGGGAGCTGTTTTTT.